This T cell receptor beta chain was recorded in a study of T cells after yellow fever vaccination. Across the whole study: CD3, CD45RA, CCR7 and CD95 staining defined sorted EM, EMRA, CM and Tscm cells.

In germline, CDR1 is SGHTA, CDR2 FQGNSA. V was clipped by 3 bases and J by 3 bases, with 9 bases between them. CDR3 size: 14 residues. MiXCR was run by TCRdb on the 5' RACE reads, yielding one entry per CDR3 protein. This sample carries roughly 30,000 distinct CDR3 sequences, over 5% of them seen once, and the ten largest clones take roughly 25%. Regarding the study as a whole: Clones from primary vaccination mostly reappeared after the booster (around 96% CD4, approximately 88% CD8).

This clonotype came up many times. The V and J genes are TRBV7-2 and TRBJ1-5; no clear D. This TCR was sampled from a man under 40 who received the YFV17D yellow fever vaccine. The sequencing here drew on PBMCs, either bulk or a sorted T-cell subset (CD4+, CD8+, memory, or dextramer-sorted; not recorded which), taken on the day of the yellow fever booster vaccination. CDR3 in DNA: TGTGCCAGCAGCTTTGGAGTTCCCAATCAGCCCCAGCATTTT. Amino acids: CASSFGVPNQPQHF.